What follows describes a single TCR beta chain. This specimen belongs to a study of shared T cell receptors in the human thymus. This table comes from immunoSEQ multiplex PCR, and its TCRdb copy is limited to in-frame clones, with some not included. The sample has approximately 660,000 clones; approximately 87% are singletons. CDR1 is LGHNT and CDR2 is FRNRAP in the germline V gene. The CDR3 extends over 16 amino acids. J gave up 7 bases and V 6 bases, and 14 bases lay outside the gene matches. The sample was also reused in another study, on human thymus T cells. That report adds: Among the donors, all were healthy Finnish infants having corrective surgery for congenital heart defects. Thymic TCR repertoires of unrelated people reportedly overlapped highly.

The sample was thymocytes. This receptor was obtained from a boy under three years old with a congenital heart defect. The genes are TRBV12-5 and TRBJ1-2; 10 bases agree with TRBD1. CDR3 coding DNA: TGTGCTAGTGGAGCCTCCCATCTCCGGGACAGGGGTGGCTACACCTTC. Its protein is CASGASHLRDRGGYTF.